This T cell receptor beta chain emerged from a study of blood T cell repertoires in COVID-19. Study-level information: The origin of the acute and convalescent COVID-19 samples was the United States, Italy and Spain.

In the original analysis: Scientists estimated how many nucleated cells there were by amplifying reference gene primers. Produced via immunoSEQ multiplex PCR; TCRdb's table is partial and in-frame only. The V and J calls and clone size were taken over from that table, and D and trimming were inferred from the DNA. The sample has 130,000 or so clones, around 84% seen once. V was shortened by 9 bases and J by 2 bases, with 13 bases between the two germline ends. The CDR3 is 14 amino acids. CDR1 is KGHDR, CDR2 SFDVKD, per germline. Across 24 US areas, participants ranged in age from about 18 to 90 years. In assigning cohorts, the study relied on participant-reported clinical history.

The sequenced material came from PBMCs or T cells enriched from blood (not recorded which). The sequence was obtained from a man between 40 and 49 years old with acute COVID-19. The chain couples TRBV24-1 to TRBJ1-5; D ambiguous. The CDR3 sequence is CATPRPTGNQPQHF. In nucleotides, the CDR3 is TGTGCCACCCCGCGCCCAACGGGCAATCAGCCCCAGCATTTT.